These 22 T cell receptor beta chains originate from one sample sequenced in a study of CD8 T cells in Susac syndrome. Reverse transcription of about 0.5 to 1 ug RNA was carried out with random hexamers. TCRdb reprocessed the immunoSEQ multiplex PCR reads with MiXCR, giving one entry per CDR3 protein. The sample records about 200,000 distinct CDR3 sequences, roughly 96% being singletons. Sequenced input: CD4+ T cells from PBMCs. These receptor sequences come from a human donor with multiple sclerosis.

CDR3 DNA: TGTGCCAGCACAAGCCGGGTCTTGGATGAAAAACTGTTTTTT. This sequence encodes CASTSRVLDEKLFF. This chain links TRBV2 with TRBJ1-4; no clear D gene. The CDR3 is made up of 14 amino acids. The germline gives CDR1 SNHLY, CDR2 FYNNEI. The V end lost 7 bases, the J end lost 6 bases, and 15 bases lay between the germline ends.

This sequence joins TRBV3-1 and TRBJ2-2; no clear D gene. From germline, CDR1 is LGHDT and CDR2 YNNKEL (reference sequence). V was clipped by 6 bases and J by 9 bases, with 14 bases between them. The CDR3 is 13 amino acids. CDR3 in amino acids: CASSPERARELFF. In DNA, the CDR3 is TGTGCCAGCAGTCCTGAGAGAGCCAGGGAGCTGTTTTTT.

The V and J genes are TRBV14 and TRBJ2-7, with D possibly called TRBD1 or TRBD2 (5 bases each). The germline gives CDR1 SGHDN, CDR2 FVKESK. Trimming pared 3 bases from V and 7 bases from J, leaving 13 bases between. This CDR3 region has 13 residues. The CDR3 loop reads CASSQGLAREQYF. In nucleotides, the CDR3 is TGTGCCAGCAGCCAGGGGCTAGCAAGGGAGCAGTACTTC. The full variable domain, its missing parts supplied by reference TRBV14 and TRBJ2-7, is EAGVTQFPSHSVIEKGQTVTLRCDPISGHDNLYWYRRVMGKEIKFLLHFVKESKQDESGMPNNRFLAERTGGTYSTLKVQPAELEDSGVYFCASSQGLAREQYFGPGTRLTVT.

This clonotype was recorded once. This chain connects TRBV20-1 to TRBJ1-1; weak D call: TRBD1 (6 bases). This CDR3 has 13 residues. The V gene lost 8 bases and the J gene lost 2 bases, with 15 bases spanning the gap. Germline lookup yields CDR1 DFQATT and CDR2 SNEGSKA (reference sequence). DNA of the CDR3: TGCAGTCCAACCTGGGACAAAAACACTGAAGCTTTCTTT. Protein product: CSPTWDKNTEAFF.

The genes are TRBV12-3 or TRBV12-4 and TRBJ1-1, with 8 bases identical to TRBD1. The V gene end was trimmed by 6 bases and the J gene end by 8 bases; junction bases not matched to a gene: 2. There are 11 residues in the CDR3. DNA for the CDR3: TGTGCCAGCAGAGACAGGGGAGAAGCTTTCTTT. Amino acids: CASRDRGEAFF.

The J gene is TRBJ1-4, the V gene TRBV6-6; D not certain. This CDR3 spans 12 amino acids. Trimming removed 4 bases at V and 5 bases at J, with 5 bases between. The germline gives CDR1 MNHNY, CDR2 SVGAGI (reference sequence). This CDR3 reads CASSSGNEKLFF. The CDR3 DNA is TGTGCCAGCAGTTCGGGGAATGAAAAACTGTTTTTT.

This clonotype was seen a single time. The rearrangement uses TRBV3-1 and TRBJ2-7; no reliable D call. V gave up 1 base and J gave up 1 base, with 8 bases separating them. The V gene's germline CDR1 is LGHDT and CDR2 YNNKEL (reference sequence). CDR3 length equals 14 residues. Written as DNA, the CDR3 is TGTGCCAGCAGCCAAGTGGGCAATTCCTACGAGCAGTACTTC. It codes for CASSQVGNSYEQYF.

This chain connects TRBV21-1 to TRBJ2-1; TRBD2 reflects the table's D call only, with no check against the DNA. TRBV21-1 counts as a pseudogene. This CDR3 contains 17 residues. In DNA form, the CDR3 reads TGTGCCAGCAGCAAAGCCTTAGCGGGAGGATCCGACAATGAGCAGTTCTTC. Translated: CASSKALAGGSDNEQFF.

V usage is TRBV5-4 and J usage is TRBJ2-3; D is possibly TRBD1 or TRBD2 (5 bases each). The CDR3 has 17 residues. Germline CDR1 is SGHNT and CDR2 is YYREEE (reference sequence). Trimming pared 3 bases from V and 5 bases from J, leaving 22 bases between. The DNA of the CDR3 is TGTGCCAGCAGCTCCCTGACGGGGCGAAGGGCAGGAGATACGCAGTATTTT. Translation: CASSSLTGRRAGDTQYF.

The V gene is TRBV11-2, the J gene TRBJ2-1; D possibly corresponds to TRBD1 (5 bases). The CDR3 consists of 13 residues. Germline V lookup: CDR1 SGHAT, CDR2 FQNNGV. V gave up 5 bases and J gave up 10 bases, with 15 bases separating them. CDR3 amino acids: CASSHPGYSEQFF. CDR3 coding DNA: TGTGCCAGCAGCCACCCAGGGTATAGCGAGCAGTTCTTC.

The chain has TRBV2 and TRBJ2-5; TRBD2 matches 8 bases. The junction had 9 bases not matched to a gene; V was cut back by 1 base and J by 14 bases. The CDR3 sequence is 13 residues long. Germline CDR1 is SNHLY and CDR2 is FYNNEI. DNA of the CDR3: TGTGCCAGCAGTGAAGAGGCTAGCGGGCTTGGATACTTC. Residues: CASSEEASGLGYF.

The genes are TRBV20-1 and TRBJ2-7; 7 bases line up with TRBD1. Trimming removed 0 bases from V and 0 bases from J; junction bases left unmatched: 8. CDR3 length equals 16 residues. The V gene's germline CDR1 is DFQATT and CDR2 SNEGSKA (reference sequence). The CDR3 loop is CSARDPTGAHSYEQYF. CDR3 bases: TGCAGTGCTAGAGACCCCACAGGGGCGCACTCCTACGAGCAGTACTTC.

This chain uses TRBV11-2 with TRBJ1-1; D remains ambiguous. V was pared by 7 bases and J by 5 bases, with 14 bases between. The CDR3 spans 13 residues. Germline loops: CDR1 SGHAT, CDR2 FQNNGV. The CDR3 DNA reads TGTGCCAGCACCCCCTTAACGTTAACTGAAGCTTTCTTT. Translation: CASTPLTLTEAFF.

The chain is built from TRBV29-1 and TRBJ2-2; a weak D match, TRBD1 (6 bases). CDR3 length: 15 amino acids. Trimming pared 6 bases from V and 4 bases from J, leaving 18 bases between. The germline CDR1 and CDR2 sequences are SQVTM and ANQGSEA. CDR3 region: CSVKPTGSSTGELFF. As DNA, the CDR3 is TGCAGCGTAAAACCCACAGGGTCGAGCACCGGGGAGCTGTTTTTT.

The sample holds one count of this clonotype. This chain uses TRBV30 with TRBJ1-2; D gene uncertain. V lost 0 bases and J lost 3, with 8 bases in between. The CDR3 consists of 13 residues. CDR1 and CDR2 (germline): GTSNPN, SVGIG (reference sequence). The CDR3 here is CAWSVLWDYGYTF. In nucleotides, the CDR3 is TGTGCCTGGAGTGTACTATGGGACTATGGCTACACCTTC.

The chain has TRBV19 and TRBJ1-1; D is ambiguous. Between the trimmed V and J ends, which lost 5 bases and 0 bases, there was a span of 10 bases. There are 14 residues in the CDR3. CDR1 and CDR2 (germline): LNHDA, SQIVND (reference sequence). CDR3: CASSPPQLNTEAFF. CDR3 in DNA: TGTGCCAGTAGTCCACCGCAGCTGAACACTGAAGCTTTCTTT.

V and J are TRBV20-1 and TRBJ2-7; D tentatively fits TRBD1 or TRBD2 (5 bases each). Trimming removed 2 bases from V and 7 bases from J, with 15 bases in between. The CDR3 totals 13 residues. Per the germline V gene, CDR1 is DFQATT and CDR2 is SNEGSKA (reference sequence). The CDR3 here is CSARSGTNLEQYF. The DNA for the CDR3 is TGCAGTGCTAGATCTGGGACCAACTTAGAGCAGTACTTC.

CDR3: CASSLDHEQYF. The DNA for the CDR3 is TGTGCCAGCAGCTTAGACCACGAGCAGTACTTC. The chain uses TRBV7-8 and TRBJ2-7; D gene unclear. The length of the CDR3 is 11 residues. The V gene lost 1 base and the J gene lost 5 bases, with 3 bases spanning the gap. The germline V gene has CDR1 SGHVS and CDR2 FQNEAQ.

The chain has TRBV12-3 or TRBV12-4 and TRBJ2-7; D perhaps matches TRBD1 (6 bases). The V end lost 3 bases, the J end lost 2 bases, and 11 bases lay between the germline ends. The CDR3 is 14 residues long. CDR3: CASSFSDRTYEQYF. CDR3 sequence (DNA): TGTGCCAGCAGTTTCTCGGACAGAACCTACGAGCAGTACTTC.

The CDR3 DNA reads as TGCGCCAGCAGGTACGGGAGTTGGAACCATGAGCAGTTCTTC. As protein: CASRYGSWNHEQFF. This rearrangement joins TRBV5-1 to TRBJ2-1, with TRBD2 as a possible D gene (6 bases). Germline V gene data show CDR1 as SGHRS and CDR2 as YFSETQ. The CDR3 consists of 14 residues. V lost 5 bases, J lost 8 bases, and 17 bases lay in between.

The genes are TRBV2 and TRBJ1-5, with 8 bases aligning to TRBD1. The trim removed 8 bases at V and 4 bases at J, leaving 7 bases unmatched. The CDR3 loop spans 14 amino acids. Per germline, CDR1 SNHLY and CDR2 FYNNEI. The chain's CDR3 is CASGWTGMNQPQHF. The CDR3 DNA sequence: TGTGCCAGCGGTTGGACAGGGATGAATCAGCCCCAGCATTTT. The full variable domain, its missing parts supplied by reference TRBV2 and TRBJ1-5, is EPEVTQTPSHQVTQMGQEVILRCVPISNHLYFYWYRQILGQKVEFLVSFYNNEISEKSEIFDDQFSVERPDGSNFTLKIRSTKLEDSAMYFCASGWTGMNQPQHFGDGTRLSIL.

The chain links TRBV30 to TRBJ2-2; weak D call: TRBD2 (6 bases). There are 15 residues in the CDR3. Trimming cost V 0 bases and J 3 bases, with 11 bases left between them. Germline V lookup: CDR1 GTSNPN, CDR2 SVGIG (reference sequence). CDR3 bases: TGTGCCTGGAGTGTGACCGGGAGCCACACCGGGGAGCTGTTTTTT. Its translation: CAWSVTGSHTGELFF. The full variable domain, in which reference TRBV30 and TRBJ2-2 provide the parts outside the CDR3, is SQTIHQWPATLVQPVGSPLSLECTVEGTSNPNLYWYRQAAGRGLQLLFYSVGIGQISSEVPQNLSASRPQDRQFILSSKKLLLSDSGFYLCAWSVTGSHTGELFFGEGSRLTVL.